Shown below are 30 T cell receptor beta chains from a single sample sequenced in a study of T cell repertoires in ileal Crohn's disease. TCRdb's table, derived via immunoSEQ multiplex PCR, lists solely in-frame clones and lacks some. There are under 9,000 clones in the sample; around 80% occur only once, and about 7.8% lies in the top ten. What was sequenced was ileal tissue. The receptors derive from an adult with Crohn's disease.

The chain links TRBV2 to TRBJ2-7; D might be TRBD1 (7 bases). The CDR3 sequence is 13 residues long. Trimming cost V 9 bases and J 0 bases, with 12 bases left between them. Germline V gene sequence: CDR1 SNHLY, CDR2 FYNNEI. DNA for the CDR3: TGTGCCAGGGGGGGACAGAGCTCCTACGAGCAGTACTTC. It encodes CARGGQSSYEQYF. The variable domain in full, with the rest retrieved from reference TRBV2 and TRBJ2-7, is EPEVTQTPSHQVTQMGQEVILRCVPISNHLYFYWYRQILGQKVEFLVSFYNNEISEKSEIFDDQFSVERPDGSNFTLKIRSTKLEDSAMYFCARGGQSSYEQYFGPGTRLTVT.

V is TRBV19 and J is TRBJ2-3; weak D call: TRBD2 (5 bases). This CDR3 comprises 13 residues. The ends were cut back, 10 bases at V and 6 bases at J, with 17 bases in the middle. Germline loops: CDR1 LNHDA, CDR2 SQIVND (reference sequence). The CDR3 bases are TGTGCCACTGCAAGGCCTTCGGGGGATACGCAGTATTTT. Translating it yields CATARPSGDTQYF.

This chain links TRBV29-1 with TRBJ2-2; 13 positions match TRBD2. Germline CDR1 is SQVTM and CDR2 is ANQGSEA. The junction had 4 bases not matched to a gene; V was cut back by 8 bases and J by 4 bases. This CDR3 spans 14 amino acids. The CDR3 spells CSPRLAGGTGELFF. CDR3 nucleotide sequence: TGCAGCCCGCGACTAGCGGGAGGCACCGGGGAGCTGTTTTTT.

Comment on this clone: One junction end does not reproduce the germline sequence, and a read error may be involved. J is TRBJ2-7 and V is TRBV7-7, with 8 bases lining up with TRBD1. CDR3 size: 15 residues. Germline V CDR1 and CDR2: SSHAT, FNYEAQ (reference sequence). The CDR3, as DNA: TGTGCTAGCAGCTTAGGGCAGGGGGCCGCCTACGAGCAGTACTTC. Translation gives CASSLGQGAAYEQYF.

This chain uses TRBV7-9 with TRBJ2-1; 8 bases align to TRBD1. The V segment lost 1 base and the J segment 10 bases; nucleotides outside the gene matches: 9. Germline lookup yields CDR1 SEHNR and CDR2 FQNEAQ (reference sequence). This CDR3 is 15 amino acids long. CDR3 in amino acids: CASSLEGTGALEQFF. CDR3 nucleotides: TGTGCCAGCAGCTTAGAAGGGACAGGTGCATTGGAGCAGTTCTTC.

Comments on this clone: Other DNA sequences from this sample encode an identical CDR3 as well. The rearrangement uses TRBV5-1 and TRBJ1-2, with D possibly being TRBD1 (5 bases). CDR1 and CDR2 from the germline V gene are SGHRS and YFSETQ. Trimming pared 0 bases from V and 4 bases from J, leaving 10 bases between. There are 14 residues in the CDR3. The CDR3 sequence is CASSLAGNGYGYTF. CDR3 nucleotides: TGCGCCAGCAGCTTGGCAGGGAACGGCTATGGCTACACCTTC.

This sequence joins TRBV21-1 and TRBJ2-1; TRBD2 is the table's D call, not checked against the DNA. TRBV21-1 is flagged as a pseudogene. The CDR3 consists of 16 residues. CDR3 nucleotides: TGTGCCAGCAGCAAAGCGGGTGACTGGCTTATCTATGAGCAGTTCTTC. Residues: CASSKAGDWLIYEQFF.

In its sample, this clone was seen once. This chain links TRBV5-4 with TRBJ2-2, with 11 positions matching TRBD2. J lost 7 bases, V lost 2 bases, and 7 bases had no gene match. CDR3 length: 16 residues. Looked up from germline, CDR1 is SGHNT and CDR2 is YYREEE (reference sequence). The CDR3 DNA sequence: TGTGCCAGCAGCTTTACTAGCGGGAGATCAGTCGGGGAGCTGTTTTTT. It is translated as CASSFTSGRSVGELFF.

The CDR3 coding sequence is TGTGCCAGCAGTGAAAAGCAGGGGTGGTCACTGTTTTTT. This gives the protein CASSEKQGWSLFF. This chain links TRBV25-1 with TRBJ1-4; TRBD1 is a possible D gene (6 bases). This CDR3 contains 13 residues. The germline CDR1 and CDR2 sequences are MGHDK and SYGVNS. V shed 2 bases and J shed 13 bases, with 14 bases lying between them.

A single count supports this clone. The rearrangement uses TRBV27 and TRBJ2-7; TRBD1 might be the D (8 bases). Looked up from germline, CDR1 is MNHEY and CDR2 is SMNVEV (reference sequence). The CDR3 loop spans 12 amino acids. Trimming took 7 bases from V and 7 from J, leaving 14 bases between them. The CDR3 region is CASNGQGGEQYF. The CDR3 coding sequence is TGTGCCAGCAACGGACAGGGAGGGGAGCAGTACTTC.

The CDR3 DNA follows: TGTGCCAGCAATAGGCTAGCGGGAACCTTCTCCTACAATGAGCAGTTCTTC. It codes for CASNRLAGTFSYNEQFF. The chain is built from TRBV9 and TRBJ2-1, with 9 bases lining up with TRBD2. From germline, CDR1 is SGDLS and CDR2 YYNGEE. The CDR3 totals 17 residues. The trim removed 6 bases at V and 0 bases at J, leaving 10 bases unmatched.

The genes are TRBV5-1 and TRBJ2-5, with 10 bases that match TRBD2. CDR3 length: 17 residues. Germline V CDR1 and CDR2: SGHRS, YFSETQ. Trimming cost V 0 bases and J 4 bases; bases outside gene matches: 9. This chain's CDR3 is CASSLVASGSGGETQYF. CDR3 bases: TGCGCCAGCAGCTTGGTAGCTAGCGGGAGTGGAGGAGAGACCCAGTACTTC.

This clone was seen more than once but under ten times. CDR3 DNA: TGTGCCAGCAGTGAAAGCGGGTGGTTGAACATTCAGTACTTC. This translates into CASSESGWLNIQYF. The chain links TRBV6-1 to TRBJ2-4, with D tentatively TRBD2 (6 bases). The CDR3 is made up of 14 amino acids. Germline loops: CDR1 MNHNS, CDR2 SASEGT. Trimming left V 2 bases short and J 7 bases short, with 12 bases between.

The chain employs TRBV29-1 and TRBJ1-1; D ambiguous. The CDR3 runs 12 residues. Germline-derived CDR1 and CDR2 are SQVTM and ANQGSEA. V gave up 5 bases and J gave up 3 bases, with 10 bases separating them. This chain's CDR3 is CSVRRADTEAFF. The CDR3 DNA reads TGCAGCGTTCGGCGGGCGGACACTGAAGCTTTCTTT. Full variable domain (rest looked up from reference TRBV29-1 and TRBJ1-1): SAVISQKPSRDICQRGTSLTIQCQVDSQVTMMFWYRQQPGQSLTLIATANQGSEATYESGFVIDKFPISRPNLTFSTLTVSNMSPEDSSIYLCSVRRADTEAFFGQGTRLTVV.

This clone was counted only a few times. The V call is TRBV2, the J call TRBJ2-7; 9 bases agree with TRBD2. CDR3 length equals 14 residues. CDR1 and CDR2 (germline): SNHLY, FYNNEI. The V and J ends lost 5 bases and 6 bases, in that order; junction bases with no gene match: 8. CDR3 sequence (DNA): TGTGCCAGCAGTTGGGCGGGAGGGCCCAGCGAGCAGTACTTC. It encodes CASSWAGGPSEQYF. Combining the CDR3 with reference TRBV2 and TRBJ2-7 gives the whole variable domain EPEVTQTPSHQVTQMGQEVILRCVPISNHLYFYWYRQILGQKVEFLVSFYNNEISEKSEIFDDQFSVERPDGSNFTLKIRSTKLEDSAMYFCASSWAGGPSEQYFGPGTRLTVT.

The chain recombines TRBV6-1 with TRBJ2-5; no reliable D call. This CDR3 region has 16 residues. The V and J ends lost 0 bases and 5 bases respectively, with 16 bases between them. Per germline, CDR1 MNHNS and CDR2 SASEGT. The CDR3 DNA is TGTGCCAGCAGTGAAGCGTCGGTGACCGGGTACGAGACCCAGTACTTC. Translating it yields CASSEASVTGYETQYF.

This sequence joins TRBV11-3 and TRBJ1-2; a weak D match, TRBD1 (5 bases). CDR3 length: 14 amino acids. V was trimmed by 5 bases and J by 2 bases, leaving 12 bases between them. Germline V CDR1 and CDR2: SGHNT, YENEEA. The chain's CDR3 is CASSMGPDNYGYTF. In DNA, the CDR3 is TGTGCCAGCAGCATGGGGCCAGACAACTATGGCTACACCTTC.

The genes are TRBV30 and TRBJ2-2; 7 bases are shared with TRBD1. The germline V gene encodes CDR1 GTSNPN and CDR2 SVGIG (reference sequence). The ends lost 2 bases at V and 3 bases at J; junction bases unmatched: 3. The CDR3 contains 14 residues. The CDR3 bases are TGTGCCTGGAGTTCCCAGGGGGACACCGGGGAGCTGTTTTTT. Its protein is CAWSSQGDTGELFF.

V usage is TRBV10-2 and J usage is TRBJ2-7; D gene ambiguous. Germline V gene sequence: CDR1 WSHSY, CDR2 SAAADI. CDR3 length: 14 residues. With 6 bases removed from V and 2 bases from J, the gap between germline ends came to 14 bases. The CDR3 nucleotides are TGCGCCAGCAGGAAGTCTCGAGAGCCCTACGAGCAGTACTTC. This encodes CASRKSREPYEQYF.

The genes are TRBV27 and TRBJ2-7; D remains ambiguous. Trimming left V 3 bases short and J 2 bases short, with 8 bases between. The germline gives CDR1 MNHEY, CDR2 SMNVEV (reference sequence). CDR3 length: 13 residues. The CDR3 sequence is CASSLGPAYEQYF. CDR3 bases: TGTGCCAGCAGTTTGGGCCCAGCCTACGAGCAGTACTTC.

This chain connects TRBV4-2 to TRBJ2-1; D ambiguous. V was pared by 1 base and J by 0 bases, with 10 bases between. Germline V gene lookup returns CDR1 LGHNA and CDR2 YNFKEQ. The CDR3 totals 16 residues. CDR3 nucleotides: TGTGCCAGCAGCCAAGCAGGTAGAAGCTCCTACAATGAGCAGTTCTTC. Encoded protein: CASSQAGRSSYNEQFF.

This CDR3 reads CASSVGSGNQETQYF. The CDR3 coding sequence is TGTGCCAGCAGTGTAGGTAGCGGGAACCAAGAGACCCAGTACTTC. The chain carries TRBV2 and TRBJ2-5; TRBD2 aligns across 8 bases. Germline CDR1 is SNHLY and CDR2 is FYNNEI. Trimming removed 4 bases from V and 0 bases from J; junction bases left unmatched: 4. CDR3 length: 15 amino acids.

The J gene is TRBJ2-7, the V gene TRBV7-9; 11 bases agree with TRBD2. CDR1 is SEHNR and CDR2 is FQNEAQ in the germline V gene (reference sequence). The V gene end was trimmed by 3 bases and the J gene end by 1 base; junction bases not matched to a gene: 2. The length of the CDR3 is 15 residues. The CDR3 is CASSLGLAVSYEQYF. The CDR3 region has the DNA TGTGCCAGCAGCTTGGGACTAGCGGTTTCCTACGAGCAGTACTTC.

The V and J genes are TRBV30 and TRBJ2-3; D is unclear. V lost 5 bases and J 2 bases, leaving 5 bases between the germline ends. Germline CDR1 GTSNPN, CDR2 SVGIG (reference sequence). The CDR3 covers 11 residues. The CDR3 DNA reads TGTGCCTGGTATAACACAGATACGCAGTATTTT. This gives the protein CAWYNTDTQYF.

The sample holds a few counts of this clone. The chain is built from TRBV19 and TRBJ1-1, with a tentative D call TRBD1 (6 bases). This CDR3 is 14 amino acids long. V was clipped by 5 bases and J by 1 base, with 11 bases between them. Germline-derived CDR1 and CDR2 are LNHDA and SQIVND (reference sequence). The CDR3 spells CASSLGGRNTEAFF. The CDR3 nucleotides are TGTGCCAGTAGTTTGGGGGGGCGGAACACTGAAGCTTTCTTT. The full variable domain, rest sourced from reference TRBV19 and TRBJ1-1, is DGGITQSPKYLFRKEGQNVTLSCEQNLNHDAMYWYRQDPGQGLRLIYYSQIVNDFQKGDIAEGYSVSREKKESFPLTVTSAQKNPTAFYLCASSLGGRNTEAFFGQGTRLTVV.

CDR3 in DNA: TGTGCCAGAAGCACGGGACAGGATCTGAACAATCAGCCCCAGCATTTT. Translated, it gives CARSTGQDLNNQPQHF. The rearrangement joins TRBV5-3 to TRBJ1-5; 8 nucleotides agree with TRBD1. TRBV5-3 is reported as an ORF; its role is uncertain. Unmatched junction bases numbered 9, after V lost 4 bases and J lost 3 bases. This CDR3 has 16 amino acids.

The chain has TRBV5-1 and TRBJ1-2; 11 bases are a match to TRBD1. Trimming removed 4 bases from V and 5 bases from J; junction bases left unmatched: 7. The CDR3 contains 15 residues. Germline V gene lookup returns CDR1 SGHRS and CDR2 YFSETQ. CDR3 sequence (DNA): TGCGCCAGCAGCGCGGGGACAGGGGGTTCTTATGGCTACACCTTC. Amino acids: CASSAGTGGSYGYTF.

The rearrangement joins TRBV10-3 to TRBJ2-5; 11 bases are a match to TRBD1. Germline loops: CDR1 ENHRY, CDR2 SYGVKD. This CDR3 has 13 residues. V was pared by 6 bases and J by 4 bases, with 1 base of the junction left unmatched. DNA for the CDR3: TGTGCCATCAGGGGGACAGGGGGAGAGACCCAGTACTTC. Translated, it gives CAIRGTGGETQYF.

The rearrangement uses TRBV6-1 and TRBJ2-7, with TRBD1 matching over 9 bases. V lost 6 bases, J lost 4 bases, and 7 bases stayed unmatched. Germline V gene data show CDR1 as MNHNS and CDR2 as SASEGT. The CDR3 runs 14 residues. The chain's CDR3 is CASSPTGGEYEQYF. CDR3 nucleotides: TGTGCCAGCAGCCCGACAGGGGGTGAATACGAGCAGTACTTC.

The chain recombines TRBV18 with TRBJ1-2; D ambiguous. Germline-derived CDR1 and CDR2 are KGHSH and LQKENI. The V and J ends lost 3 bases and 2 bases respectively, with 28 bases between them. The CDR3 length is 20 residues. The CDR3 loop is CASSPQRTPSGLGRNYGYTF. The DNA for the CDR3 is TGTGCCAGCTCACCCCAGAGGACCCCCAGTGGCCTGGGGAGAAACTATGGCTACACCTTC.